This entry lists 23 T cell receptor beta chains sequenced from one sample in a study of blood T cell repertoires in COVID-19. Measured with immunoSEQ multiplex PCR; TCRdb has only the in-frame clones, and not every one. The table lists approximately 240,000 clones, roughly 80% of them singletons. Sequencing input: peripheral blood. Source of these receptors: a woman aged 35 to 49 with active or convalescent COVID-19.

This sequence joins TRBV5-1 and TRBJ1-2, with a possible D match to TRBD1 (6 bases). The V and J ends lost 3 bases and 4 bases respectively, with 13 bases between them. Germline lookup yields CDR1 SGHRS and CDR2 YFSETQ. The CDR3 has 14 amino acids. The CDR3 DNA reads TGCGCCAGCAGCTCCCCGGGACAAGTCTATGGCTACACCTTC. The encoded protein is CASSSPGQVYGYTF.

The chain couples TRBV5-6 to TRBJ1-2, with D possibly TRBD1 on 5 matching bases. Germline-derived CDR1 and CDR2 are SGHDT and YYEEEE. This CDR3 has 14 amino acids. V was trimmed by 4 bases and J by 2 bases, leaving 12 bases between them. This chain's CDR3 is CASSPPGSNYGYTF. CDR3 sequence (DNA): TGTGCCAGCAGCCCCCCAGGGTCCAACTATGGCTACACCTTC.

A remark on this clone: The sample has other DNA sequences that encode this CDR3 too. CDR3 loop: CASSVASGGYNEQFF. The CDR3 coding sequence is TGTGCCAGCAGCGTAGCGAGCGGGGGTTACAATGAGCAGTTCTTC. The genes are TRBV9 and TRBJ2-1; TRBD2 agrees at 8 bases. The germline V gene encodes CDR1 SGDLS and CDR2 YYNGEE. This CDR3 is built from 15 residues. The J segment lost 4 bases and the V segment lost 0 bases, leaving 3 bases of the junction unmatched.

This sequence joins TRBV3-1 (or the pseudogene TRBV3-2) and TRBJ2-6; 13 bases fit TRBD2. CDR1 and CDR2 (germline): LGHDT, YNNKEL (reference sequence). Trimming removed 4 bases from V and 2 bases from J; junction bases left unmatched: 5. There are 18 residues in the CDR3. The CDR3 region has the DNA TGTGCCAGCAGCCCGACCGGACTAGCGGGGGCTGGGGCCAACGTCCTGACTTTC. The encoded protein is CASSPTGLAGAGANVLTF.

The chain joins TRBV10-3 to TRBJ2-1, with a possible D match to TRBD2 (5 bases). This CDR3 comprises 15 residues. V lost 3 bases and J lost 4, with 13 bases in between. The germline V gene encodes CDR1 ENHRY and CDR2 SYGVKD. CDR3 DNA: TGTGCCATCAGTGAACTTTTAACGGGGTACAATGAGCAGTTCTTC. It specifies CAISELLTGYNEQFF.

With respect to this clone: Other nucleotide sequences from this sample produce the same CDR3. The V gene is TRBV12-3 or TRBV12-4, the J gene TRBJ1-1; D unclear. V lost 5 bases, J lost 0 bases, and 4 bases lay in between. The CDR3 is made up of 12 amino acids. Written as DNA, the CDR3 is TGTGCCAGCAGTCCAATGAACACTGAAGCTTTCTTT. It specifies CASSPMNTEAFF.

The chain combines TRBV6-5 with TRBJ2-1; D perhaps matches TRBD1 (6 bases). The CDR3 totals 13 residues. Germline CDR1 and CDR2: MNHEY and SVGAGI. The V end was cut by 2 bases, the J end by 7 bases, with 9 bases between. CDR3 in amino acids: CASSYDRLNEQFF. The CDR3 region has the DNA TGTGCCAGCAGTTACGACAGGCTGAATGAGCAGTTCTTC.

The gene calls are TRBV5-1 and TRBJ1-6; TRBD1 is a possible D gene (6 bases). The CDR3 loop spans 19 amino acids. Germline V lookup: CDR1 SGHRS, CDR2 YFSETQ. Trimming took off 3 bases at V and 0 bases at J, with 19 bases between the two ends. The CDR3, as DNA: TGCGCCAGCAGCTGGGCTGGGGGCCCCCACAGCTCCTATAATTCACCCCTCCACTTT. Protein: CASSWAGGPHSSYNSPLHF. Variable domain in full (rest from reference TRBV5-1 and TRBJ1-6): KAGVTQTPRYLIKTRGQQVTLSCSPISGHRSVSWYQQTPGQGLQFLFEYFSETQRNKGNFPGRFSGRQFSNSRSEMNVSTLELGDSALYLCASSWAGGPHSSYNSPLHFGNGTRLTVT.

This clone was seen a single time. The genes are TRBV6-6 and TRBJ1-1, with 8 bases fitting TRBD1. This CDR3 is 14 amino acids long. Trimming took 6 bases from V and 4 from J; bases not matched to a gene: 7. CDR1 MNHNY and CDR2 SVGAGI come from the germline V gene (reference sequence). For the CDR3, the DNA is TGTGCCAGCAGCAAATTAACAGGGGGCACTGAAGCTTTCTTT. It codes for CASSKLTGGTEAFF.

Points on this clone: At one end, the junction sequence differs from germline, possibly due to a read error. This sequence joins TRBV7-7 and TRBJ2-2, with TRBD2 as a possible D gene (6 bases). The CDR3 is made up of 15 amino acids. CDR1 and CDR2 (germline): SSHAT, FNYEAQ (reference sequence). CDR3 sequence: CASSSRPSGTGELFF. In DNA, the CDR3 is TGTGCTAGCAGCTCCCGGCCGAGCGGGACCGGGGAGCTGTTTTTT.

This clone has a handful of counts. V usage is TRBV7-9 and J usage is TRBJ1-3; possibly TRBD1 for D (5 bases). The V and J ends lost 2 bases and 2 bases respectively, with 13 bases between them. There are 16 residues in the CDR3. CDR1 is SEHNR, CDR2 FQNEAQ, per germline (reference sequence). The CDR3 loop reads CASSLREGAAGNTIYF. In nucleotides, the CDR3 is TGTGCCAGCAGCTTACGAGAAGGGGCGGCTGGAAACACCATATATTTT.

A single count supports this clone. This chain joins TRBV5-1 and TRBJ2-2, with 9 nucleotides matching TRBD1. This CDR3 spans 15 amino acids. Germline V CDR1 and CDR2: SGHRS, YFSETQ. The J segment lost 5 bases and the V segment lost 5 bases, leaving 7 bases of the junction unmatched. The DNA for the CDR3 is TGCGCCAGCAGTTCCGGGACAGGGCAGACCGGGGAGCTGTTTTTT. Translating gives CASSSGTGQTGELFF. The whole variable domain, remainder taken from reference TRBV5-1 and TRBJ2-2, is KAGVTQTPRYLIKTRGQQVTLSCSPISGHRSVSWYQQTPGQGLQFLFEYFSETQRNKGNFPGRFSGRQFSNSRSEMNVSTLELGDSALYLCASSSGTGQTGELFFGEGSRLTVL.

Concerning this clone: Other DNA sequences within the sample encode an identical CDR3. The gene calls are TRBV28 and TRBJ1-1; D ambiguous. V gave up 6 bases and J gave up 4 bases, with 6 bases separating them. The V gene's germline CDR1 is MDHEN and CDR2 SYDVKM. This CDR3 has 11 residues. CDR3 sequence (DNA): TGTGCCAGCAGACTTCTCACTGAAGCTTTCTTT. Protein: CASRLLTEAFF.

This chain uses TRBV7-9 with TRBJ2-3, with TRBD1 matching 7 bases. CDR1 is SEHNR and CDR2 is FQNEAQ in the germline V gene (reference sequence). The CDR3 is 16 amino acids. V was clipped by 8 bases and J by 1 base; unmatched bases: 12. The CDR3: CASESSWDSRTDTQYF. CDR3 bases: TGTGCCAGCGAATCCTCATGGGACAGTCGCACAGATACGCAGTATTTT.

The CDR3 sequence is CASSVAEGGTYEQYF. CDR3 DNA sequence: TGTGCCAGCAGCGTAGCCGAAGGAGGAACCTACGAGCAGTACTTC. V is TRBV9 and J is TRBJ2-7, with D possibly TRBD2 on 5 matching bases. Germline V gene data show CDR1 as SGDLS and CDR2 as YYNGEE. CDR3 size: 15 residues. The V gene lost 0 bases and the J gene lost 2 bases, with 12 bases spanning the gap.

This chain joins TRBV4-1 and TRBJ2-3; 8 bases agree with TRBD2. This CDR3 region has 16 residues. V lost 0 bases to trimming and J lost 7 bases; unmatched junction nucleotides: 9. Germline CDR1 reads MGHRA; CDR2 reads YSYEKL. CDR3 coding DNA: TGCGCCAGCAGCCAAGATTTCGCGGGGGGAAGAAATACGCAGTATTTT. It translates to CASSQDFAGGRNTQYF.

The sample holds a few counts of this clone. This chain connects TRBV28 to TRBJ1-6, with D perhaps TRBD1 (6 bases). CDR1 and CDR2 from the germline V gene are MDHEN and SYDVKM. V was clipped by 5 bases and J by 7 bases, with 12 bases between them. CDR3 length equals 14 residues. CDR3 residues: CASSGRGQNSPLHF. In DNA, the CDR3 is TGTGCCAGCAGTGGGAGGGGACAAAATTCACCCCTCCACTTT. The entire variable domain, with the rest obtained from reference TRBV28 and TRBJ1-6, is as follows: DVKVTQSSRYLVKRTGEKVFLECVQDMDHENMFWYRQDPGLGLRLIYFSYDVKMKEKGDIPEGYSVSREKKERFSLILESASTNQTSMYLCASSGRGQNSPLHFGNGTRLTVT.

The chain joins TRBV18 to TRBJ2-7; no clear D. V was clipped by 3 bases and J by 0 bases, with 9 bases between them. The CDR3 covers 14 residues. Germline V gives CDR1 KGHSH, CDR2 LQKENI. The CDR3 is CASSPLASSYEQYF. The DNA for the CDR3 is TGTGCCAGCTCACCGTTGGCCAGCTCCTACGAGCAGTACTTC. The full variable domain, in which reference TRBV18 and TRBJ2-7 provide the parts outside the CDR3, is NAGVMQNPRHLVRRRGQEARLRCSPMKGHSHVYWYRQLPEEGLKFMVYLQKENIIDESGMPKERFSAEFPKEGPSILRIQQVVRGDSAAYFCASSPLASSYEQYFGPGTRLTVT.

V and J are TRBV27 and TRBJ1-6, with no clear D. The V end lost 2 bases, the J end lost 1 base, and 15 bases lay between the germline ends. CDR3 length: 18 residues. CDR1 MNHEY and CDR2 SMNVEV come from the germline V gene (reference sequence). The DNA of the CDR3 is TGTGCCAGCAGTTTAAGGCGGCAGCGAATTTCCTATAATTCACCCCTCCACTTT. Translation: CASSLRRQRISYNSPLHF.

CDR3 in amino acids: CASGPLGGETQYF. Here the CDR3 DNA reads TGCGCCAGCGGACCCCTGGGAGGAGAGACCCAGTACTTC. V and J are TRBV5-1 and TRBJ2-5, with D possibly matching TRBD2 (6 bases). The CDR3 has 13 amino acids. V lost 7 bases and J lost 4, with 14 bases in between. Germline V gene sequence: CDR1 SGHRS, CDR2 YFSETQ.

V is TRBV7-9 and J is TRBJ1-4; 11 bases are shared with TRBD1. Germline CDR1 is SEHNR and CDR2 is FQNEAQ (reference sequence). The V gene end was trimmed by 1 base and the J gene end by 6 bases; junction bases not matched to a gene: 4. The CDR3 has 16 amino acids. The CDR3: CASSLDVGQGDEKLFF. CDR3 bases: TGTGCCAGCAGCTTAGATGTGGGACAGGGGGATGAAAAACTGTTTTTT.

This clone was observed a handful of times. The chain has TRBV29-1 and TRBJ1-4; D is perhaps TRBD1 (5 bases). The germline V gene has CDR1 SQVTM and CDR2 ANQGSEA. This CDR3 comprises 13 residues. The CDR3: CGAWAGSNEKLFF. CDR3 sequence (DNA): TGCGGGGCTTGGGCAGGGTCTAATGAAAAACTGTTTTTT.

This sequence joins TRBV28 and TRBJ1-2, with D tentatively TRBD1 (6 bases). The CDR3 is 17 residues long. Trimming left V 7 bases short and J 5 bases short, with 26 bases between. Germline CDR1 is MDHEN and CDR2 is SYDVKM. The CDR3 loop is CASTRRQGLSFSYGYTF. As DNA, the CDR3 is TGTGCCAGCACCAGACGGCAGGGGCTCTCCTTTAGTTATGGCTACACCTTC.